This passage covers 18 T cell receptor beta chains from one sample sequenced in a study of relationships among human T cell subsets. From mRNA, alpha and beta CDR3 regions were amplified using semiquantitative ARM-PCR. Exponential amplification used communal superprimers after tagged nested gene-specific primers in ARM-PCR. TCRdb recomputed calls from the multiplex PCR reads with MiXCR, one row per CDR3 protein. The sample lists roughly 15,000 distinct CDR3 sequences, about 60% seen once, with 2.1% in the top ten. CD4+ cells were positively selected first, then anti-CD25 beads isolated CD4+CD25+ regulatory T cells. What was sequenced was Tregs sorted from blood. The receptor set was obtained from a man in his forties or fifties in good health.

This chain uses TRBV7-9 with TRBJ2-1; TRBD2 matches 10 bases. CDR3 length equals 18 residues. V was clipped by 2 bases and J by 7 bases; unmatched bases: 14. CDR1 and CDR2 (germline): SEHNR, FQNEAQ (reference sequence). CDR3 sequence (DNA): TGTGCCAGCAGCTTACCAAGGCGCCTAGCGGGAGCGGGAAATGAGCAGTTCTTC. It encodes CASSLPRRLAGAGNEQFF. Supplemented by reference TRBV7-9 and TRBJ2-1, the full variable domain reads DTGVSQNPRHKITKRGQNVTFRCDPISEHNRLYWYRQTLGQGPEFLTYFQNEAQLEKSRLLSDRFSAERPKGSFSTLEIQRTEQGDSAMYLCASSLPRRLAGAGNEQFFGPGTRLTVL.

This clonotype was counted between two and nine times. The chain has TRBV28 and TRBJ1-1; perhaps TRBD1 as D (5 bases). The CDR3 length is 14 residues. V lost 5 bases, J lost 0 bases, and 10 bases lay in between. Germline V gives CDR1 MDHEN, CDR2 SYDVKM. Here the CDR3 reads CASSAGTMNTEAFF. In DNA form, the CDR3 reads TGTGCCAGCAGTGCAGGGACCATGAACACTGAAGCTTTCTTT.

The J gene is TRBJ1-3, the V gene TRBV11-2, with D possibly TRBD1 on 6 matching bases. CDR1 is SGHAT, CDR2 FQNNGV, per germline. The CDR3 consists of 17 residues. V gave up 5 bases and J gave up 5 bases, with 22 bases separating them. For the CDR3, the DNA is TGTGCCAGCAGCACCCCGAGACAGGCTGTGTTGCGAAACACCATATATTTT. Amino acids: CASSTPRQAVLRNTIYF.

The chain carries TRBV4-1 and TRBJ2-5; 9 positions agree with TRBD1. The J segment lost 3 bases and the V segment lost 5 bases, leaving 4 bases of the junction unmatched. CDR1 and CDR2 (germline): MGHRA, YSYEKL. There are 14 residues in the CDR3. The CDR3: CASSFGQGKETQYF. The CDR3 DNA is TGCGCCAGCAGCTTCGGACAGGGGAAAGAGACCCAGTACTTC.

This clonotype was observed a handful of times. The chain links TRBV4-1 to TRBJ2-5; a weak D match, TRBD1 (5 bases). From germline, CDR1 is MGHRA and CDR2 YSYEKL. The CDR3 is 13 residues long. The V end lost 4 bases, the J end lost 4 bases, and 10 bases lay between the germline ends. CDR3 sequence reads: CASSRLRGETQYF. The CDR3 nucleotides are TGCGCCAGCAGCCGCTTAAGGGGAGAGACCCAGTACTTC.

This chain links TRBV20-1 with TRBJ1-5; the D gene is possibly TRBD1 (6 bases). In germline, CDR1 is DFQATT, CDR2 SNEGSKA (reference sequence). The CDR3 consists of 14 residues. The ends were cut back, 7 bases at V and 3 bases at J, with 16 bases in the middle. The CDR3 loop is CSVKPRTVNQPQHF. CDR3 bases: TGCAGTGTTAAGCCTCGGACAGTCAATCAGCCCCAGCATTTT.

This clonotype has only one observation. The rearrangement joins TRBV24-1 to TRBJ2-1; a possible D gene is TRBD2 (6 bases). The germline V and J ends were trimmed by 5 bases and 5 bases, with 15 bases remaining between them. There are 15 residues in the CDR3. Germline CDR1 KGHDR, CDR2 SFDVKD. The CDR3, as DNA: TGTGCCACCAGTGCCAGCGGGCTTGGGGACAATGAGCAGTTCTTC. Encoded protein: CATSASGLGDNEQFF.

This rearrangement joins TRBV20-1 to TRBJ2-1; 7 bases fit TRBD2. Trimming at V came to 0 bases and at J to 3 bases, leaving 2 bases not matched to a gene. CDR3 size: 14 residues. Germline V gene data show CDR1 as DFQATT and CDR2 as SNEGSKA (reference sequence). CDR3 in DNA: TGCAGTGCTAGAGAGCGGGGGTTCTACAATGAGCAGTTCTTC. Translation gives CSARERGFYNEQFF.

V and J are TRBV27 and TRBJ1-4; a weak D match, TRBD1 (6 bases). Germline V CDR1 and CDR2: MNHEY, SMNVEV (reference sequence). V lost 6 bases, J lost 8 bases, and 19 bases lay in between. This CDR3 has 15 residues. CDR3 region: CASRDSVIRGEKLFF. The CDR3 bases are TGTGCCAGCAGGGACTCAGTGATAAGGGGGGAAAAACTGTTTTTT.

The J gene is TRBJ2-7, the V gene TRBV30; TRBD2 agrees at 13 bases. V dropped 1 base and J dropped 6; count of bases not matched to a gene: 3. The CDR3 is 14 residues long. From germline, CDR1 is GTSNPN and CDR2 SVGIG (reference sequence). CDR3 in DNA: TGTGCCTGGAGTGGGACTAGCGGGGGCGGCGAGCAGTACTTC. It codes for CAWSGTSGGGEQYF. Full variable domain (outside the CDR3, taken from reference TRBV30 and TRBJ2-7): SQTIHQWPATLVQPVGSPLSLECTVEGTSNPNLYWYRQAAGRGLQLLFYSVGIGQISSEVPQNLSASRPQDRQFILSSKKLLLSDSGFYLCAWSGTSGGGEQYFGPGTRLTVT.

This clonotype was seen a few times. The CDR3 coding sequence is TGTGCCAGCAGTGAATTCTCCTGGGATGATACGCAGTATTTT. As protein: CASSEFSWDDTQYF. The rearrangement links TRBV2 to TRBJ2-3; no reliable D call. Germline-derived CDR1 and CDR2 are SNHLY and FYNNEI. This CDR3 is 14 amino acids long. The V gene lost 2 bases and the J gene lost 6 bases, with 12 bases spanning the gap. Full variable domain (remainder filled in from reference TRBV2 and TRBJ2-3): EPEVTQTPSHQVTQMGQEVILRCVPISNHLYFYWYRQILGQKVEFLVSFYNNEISEKSEIFDDQFSVERPDGSNFTLKIRSTKLEDSAMYFCASSEFSWDDTQYFGPGTRLTVL.

A word on this clonotype: One end of the junction is discordant with germline, which a read error may explain. The J gene is TRBJ2-5, the V gene TRBV5-4, with D possibly being TRBD2 (5 bases). Per the germline V gene, CDR1 is SGHNT and CDR2 is YYREEE (reference sequence). The CDR3 is 12 amino acids. For the CDR3, the DNA is TGCGCCAGCGGCCAGGAAGGGGAGACCCAGTACTTC. It specifies CASGQEGETQYF.

This chain uses TRBV2 with TRBJ2-1, with a weak D call TRBD1 (6 bases). Germline CDR1 reads SNHLY; CDR2 reads FYNNEI. Between the trimmed V and J ends, which lost 5 bases and 7 bases, there was a span of 12 bases. The CDR3 contains 13 residues. The CDR3 sequence is CASSLDSQNEQFF. The CDR3 nucleotides read TGTGCCAGCAGTCTGGACAGTCAGAATGAGCAGTTCTTC.

The chain employs TRBV18 and TRBJ2-3; D call uncertain. The germline CDR1 and CDR2 sequences are KGHSH and LQKENI. This CDR3 is 13 amino acids long. Between the trimmed V and J ends, which lost 0 bases and 6 bases, there was a span of 7 bases. The CDR3 DNA follows: TGTGCCAGCTCACCACCGGAAGGGGATACGCAGTATTTT. Amino acids: CASSPPEGDTQYF.

The chain couples TRBV12-3 or TRBV12-4 to TRBJ2-7; TRBD2 aligns across 11 bases. Germline trimming cut 8 bases from V and 7 bases from J; bases unmatched to any gene: 10. This CDR3 spans 14 amino acids. CDR3 residues: CASGTSGSNWEQYF. In nucleotides, the CDR3 is TGTGCCAGCGGTACTAGCGGGAGTAATTGGGAGCAGTACTTC.

For the CDR3, the DNA is TGTGCCAGCAGTACCGGGACTACGTACACCGGGGAGCTGTTTTTT. It encodes CASSTGTTYTGELFF. This chain uses TRBV12-3 or TRBV12-4 with TRBJ2-2, with 7 bases identical to TRBD2. Trimming cost V 5 bases and J 3 bases; bases outside gene matches: 6. There are 15 residues in the CDR3.

The rearrangement joins TRBV4-1 to TRBJ2-7, with 9 bases fitting TRBD1. The J segment lost 3 bases and the V segment lost 5 bases, leaving 5 bases of the junction unmatched. CDR1 is MGHRA, CDR2 YSYEKL, per germline. The CDR3 is 14 amino acids. The CDR3: CASSSPGQGYEQYF. The CDR3 DNA sequence: TGCGCCAGCAGCTCGCCGGGACAGGGCTACGAGCAGTACTTC.

The V gene is TRBV12-3 or TRBV12-4, the J gene TRBJ2-3; no reliable D call. V was pared by 3 bases and J by 2 bases, with 9 bases between. This CDR3 spans 14 amino acids. The CDR3 bases are TGTGCCAGCAGTTTTGATCCGTCCACAGATACGCAGTATTTT. The encoded protein is CASSFDPSTDTQYF.